Included here is one TCR beta chain sequence, with context. In its sample, this clonotype was seen a few times. Its antigen specificity is not known. Base qualities are not recorded, but no much larger clone differs from it by a single base. A case-control design nested within a healthcare worker cohort in London, UK, was used, with weekly nasopharyngeal swab PCR tests and blood sampling performed. Healthcare workers were recruited during the week of the UK lockdown, between 23 and 31 March 2020, and followed weekly for up to about 16 weeks. The receptor library was made with 5' RACE. The sample was run on a NextSeq 500. The TCR library protocol attached unique molecular identifiers to individual cDNA molecules to correct for sequencing error and PCR bias. Both TCR alpha and beta chains were sequenced, and tight co-correlation was observed between alpha and beta sequence abundances in each sample. Turning to the authors' computational methods: Decombinator V4 was used to perform V gene, J gene and CDR3 annotation of TCR sequences. TCRs were defined as expanded if a significant change between any two time points was detected under a Poisson model with p below 0.0001. TCR abundances were normalised to the total number of TCRs sequenced per sample and expressed as counts per million. TRAV1-2 paired with TRAJ12, TRAJ20 or TRAJ33 defined MAIT TCRs, while TRAV10 paired with TRAJ18 defined iNKT TCRs. VDJdb, accessed on 1 November 2021, was searched for TCRs annotated for CMV, EBV and SARS-CoV-2, and TCRs annotated for more than one antigen were excluded. Using fastp at Q25 and MiXCR, TCRdb reprocessed the public reads and kept productive beta chains. Each entry is one CDR3 protein sequence, shown with its most common DNA and genes. V and J calls and clone size were set by TCRdb, not the authors. Here the sample has approximately 65,000 distinct CDR3 sequences; approximately 15% occur a single time. Together, the top ten hold more than 12% of the sample.

These data originate in a study of early T cells in non-severe SARS-CoV-2 infection (dated by TCRdb to the early 2020s). Broadly, across the study: Because TCR sequencing was done on bulk RNA from unsorted whole blood, the alpha and beta chains could not be paired. What the study reported, not specific to this receptor: VDJdb matching was skewed toward anti-spike CD8 responses and likely underestimated virus-specific expansions by missing private and CD4 specificities.

V sheds 0 bases and J sheds 3 bases, leaving 12 bases between their ends. The CDR3 contains 16 residues, cysteine and phenylalanine counted. The sequence is cut down to CDR3 DNA, 48 bases in frame from base 1. The germline V gene yields LGHNA for CDR1 and YNFKEQ for CDR2. The receptor's source is an adult who was a healthcare worker with PCR-confirmed SARS-CoV-2 infection or an uninfected control (not recorded which). Sequencing input: whole blood. This sequence uses TRBV4-2 and TRBJ1-3; TRBD1 could be the D gene, as 5 bases match. The DNA sequence is TGTGCCAGCAGCCAAGATCGGGGACTCCATGGAAACACCATATATTTT. It specifies CASSQDRGLHGNTIYF.